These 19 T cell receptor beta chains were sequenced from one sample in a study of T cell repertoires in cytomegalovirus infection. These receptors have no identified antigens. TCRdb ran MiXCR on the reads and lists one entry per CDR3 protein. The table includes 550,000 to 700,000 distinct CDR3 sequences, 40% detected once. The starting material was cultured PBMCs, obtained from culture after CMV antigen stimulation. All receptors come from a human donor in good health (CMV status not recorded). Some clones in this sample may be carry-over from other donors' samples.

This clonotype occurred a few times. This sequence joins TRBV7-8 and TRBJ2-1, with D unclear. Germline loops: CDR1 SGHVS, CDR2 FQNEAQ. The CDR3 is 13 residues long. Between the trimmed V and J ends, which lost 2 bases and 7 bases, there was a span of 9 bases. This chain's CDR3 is CASSLRVWNEQFF. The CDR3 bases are TGTGCCAGCAGCTTAAGGGTTTGGAATGAGCAGTTCTTC.

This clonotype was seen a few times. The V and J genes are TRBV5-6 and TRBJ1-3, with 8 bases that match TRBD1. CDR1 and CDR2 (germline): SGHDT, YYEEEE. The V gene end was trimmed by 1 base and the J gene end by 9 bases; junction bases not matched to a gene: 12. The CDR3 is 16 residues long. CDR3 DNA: TGTGCCAGCAGCTTGTCCAGGGGGCTTAACCCCCTCACCATATATTTT. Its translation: CASSLSRGLNPLTIYF.

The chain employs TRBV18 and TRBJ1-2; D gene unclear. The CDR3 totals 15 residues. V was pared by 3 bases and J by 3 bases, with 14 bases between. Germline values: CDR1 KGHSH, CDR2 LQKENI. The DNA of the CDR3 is TGTGCCAGCTCACCCCCGTCAAGGACGGACTATGGCTACACCTTC. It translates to CASSPPSRTDYGYTF.

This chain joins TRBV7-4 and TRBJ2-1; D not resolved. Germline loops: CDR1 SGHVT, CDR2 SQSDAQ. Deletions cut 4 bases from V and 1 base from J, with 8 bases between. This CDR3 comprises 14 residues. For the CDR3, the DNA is TGTGCCAGCAGCTCTGGTAGTTCCTACAATGAGCAGTTCTTC. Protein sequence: CASSSGSSYNEQFF. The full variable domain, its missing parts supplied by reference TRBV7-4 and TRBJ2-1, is GAGVSQSPRYKVAKRGRDVALRCDSISGHVTLYWYRQTLGQGSEVLTYSQSDAQRDKSGRPSGRFSAERPERSVSTLKIQRTEQGDSAVYLCASSSGSSYNEQFFGPGTRLTVL.

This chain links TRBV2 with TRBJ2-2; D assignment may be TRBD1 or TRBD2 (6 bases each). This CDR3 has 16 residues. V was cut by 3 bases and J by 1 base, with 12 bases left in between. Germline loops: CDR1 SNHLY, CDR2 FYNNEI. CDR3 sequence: CASSDRGVKNTGELFF. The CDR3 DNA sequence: TGTGCCAGCAGTGATAGGGGGGTCAAGAACACCGGGGAGCTGTTTTTT.

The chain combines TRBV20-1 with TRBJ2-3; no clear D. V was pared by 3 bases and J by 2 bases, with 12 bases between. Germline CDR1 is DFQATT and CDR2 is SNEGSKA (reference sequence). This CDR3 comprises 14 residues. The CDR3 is CSASGLENTDTQYF. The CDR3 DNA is TGCAGTGCTAGCGGGTTAGAAAACACAGATACGCAGTATTTT.

As DNA, the CDR3 is TGTGCCAGCAGCCCGGGGTCTTACGGAAACTACGAGCAGTACTTC. The encoded protein is CASSPGSYGNYEQYF. V is TRBV5-5 and J is TRBJ2-7, with a possible D match to TRBD2 (5 bases). Germline CDR1 is SGHKS and CDR2 is YYEKEE (reference sequence). CDR3 length: 15 residues. Trimming pared 4 bases from V and 3 bases from J, leaving 17 bases between.

The CDR3 region is CASSSDQGAYYGYTF. CDR3 DNA sequence: TGCGCCAGCAGTTCCGACCAGGGGGCTTACTATGGCTACACCTTC. This sequence joins TRBV5-1 and TRBJ1-2; 8 nucleotides line up with TRBD1. Losses at the gene ends were 5 bases for V and 3 bases for J; bases not matched to a gene: 9. Germline CDR1 SGHRS, CDR2 YFSETQ. The CDR3 has 15 amino acids.

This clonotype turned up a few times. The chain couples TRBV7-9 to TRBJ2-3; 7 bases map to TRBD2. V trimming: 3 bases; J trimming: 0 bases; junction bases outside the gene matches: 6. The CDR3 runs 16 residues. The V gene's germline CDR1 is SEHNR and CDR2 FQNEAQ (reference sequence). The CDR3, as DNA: TGTGCCAGCAGCTTTCTGGGACTACCTAGCACAGATACGCAGTATTTT. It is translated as CASSFLGLPSTDTQYF.

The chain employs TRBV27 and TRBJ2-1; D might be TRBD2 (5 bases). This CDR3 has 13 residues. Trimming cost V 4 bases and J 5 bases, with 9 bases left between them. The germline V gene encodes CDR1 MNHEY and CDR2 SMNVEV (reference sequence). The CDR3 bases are TGTGCCAGCAGTTCACCCGGGGACAATGAGCAGTTCTTC. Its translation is CASSSPGDNEQFF.

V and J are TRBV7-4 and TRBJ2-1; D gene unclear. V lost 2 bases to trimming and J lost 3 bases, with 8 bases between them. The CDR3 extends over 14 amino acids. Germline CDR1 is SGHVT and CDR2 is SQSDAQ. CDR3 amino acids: CASSLSLVYNEQFF. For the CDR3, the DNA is TGTGCCAGCAGCTTATCCCTAGTCTACAATGAGCAGTTCTTC.

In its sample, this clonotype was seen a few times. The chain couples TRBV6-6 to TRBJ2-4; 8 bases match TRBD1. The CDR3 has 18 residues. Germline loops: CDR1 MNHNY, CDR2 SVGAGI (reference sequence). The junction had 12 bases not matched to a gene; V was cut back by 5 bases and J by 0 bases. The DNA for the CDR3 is TGTGCCAGCAGTCTCGGACAGGGAAGAGGGGCAGCCAAAAACATTCAGTACTTC. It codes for CASSLGQGRGAAKNIQYF.

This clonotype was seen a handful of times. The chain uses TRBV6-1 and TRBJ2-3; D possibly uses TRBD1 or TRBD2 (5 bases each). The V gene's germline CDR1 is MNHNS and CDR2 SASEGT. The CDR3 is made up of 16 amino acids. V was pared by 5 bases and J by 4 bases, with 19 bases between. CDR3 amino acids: CASSYAGTRGADTQYF. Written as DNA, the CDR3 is TGTGCCAGCAGTTATGCAGGAACTAGGGGCGCAGATACGCAGTATTTT.

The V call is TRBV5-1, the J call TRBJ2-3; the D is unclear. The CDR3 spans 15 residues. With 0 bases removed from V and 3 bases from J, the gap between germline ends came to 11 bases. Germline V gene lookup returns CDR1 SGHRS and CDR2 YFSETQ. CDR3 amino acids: CASSLDSGHTDTQYF. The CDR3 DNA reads TGCGCCAGCAGCTTGGATTCAGGCCATACAGATACGCAGTATTTT.

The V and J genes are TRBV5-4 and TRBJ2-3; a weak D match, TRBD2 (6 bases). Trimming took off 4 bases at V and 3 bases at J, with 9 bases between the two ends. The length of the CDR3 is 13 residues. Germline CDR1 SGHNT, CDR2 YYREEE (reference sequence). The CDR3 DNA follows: TGTGCCAGCAGCATACTAGCAACAGATACGCAGTATTTT. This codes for CASSILATDTQYF.

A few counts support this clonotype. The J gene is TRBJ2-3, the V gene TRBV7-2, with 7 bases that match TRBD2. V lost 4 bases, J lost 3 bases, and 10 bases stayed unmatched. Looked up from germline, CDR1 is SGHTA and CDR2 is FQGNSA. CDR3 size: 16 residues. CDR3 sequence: CASSSTDGGGTDTQYF. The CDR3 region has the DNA TGTGCCAGCAGCTCCACTGATGGCGGGGGAACAGATACGCAGTATTTT.

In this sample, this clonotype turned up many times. CDR3 amino acids: CASSRRRDLAQYF. DNA for the CDR3: TGTGCCAGCAGCAGGCGTCGGGATTTAGCGCAGTATTTT. The chain links TRBV7-2 to TRBJ2-3; tentative D call: TRBD2 (5 bases). V gave up 5 bases and J gave up 10 bases, with 16 bases separating them. CDR1 and CDR2 (germline): SGHTA, FQGNSA. The CDR3 totals 13 residues.

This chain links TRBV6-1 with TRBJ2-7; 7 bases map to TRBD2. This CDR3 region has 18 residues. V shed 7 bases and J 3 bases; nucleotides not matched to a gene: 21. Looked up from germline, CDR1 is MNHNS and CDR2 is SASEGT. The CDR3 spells CASTQLYGGGGPDYEQYF. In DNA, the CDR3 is TGTGCCAGCACCCAACTATATGGGGGGGGAGGACCGGACTACGAGCAGTACTTC.

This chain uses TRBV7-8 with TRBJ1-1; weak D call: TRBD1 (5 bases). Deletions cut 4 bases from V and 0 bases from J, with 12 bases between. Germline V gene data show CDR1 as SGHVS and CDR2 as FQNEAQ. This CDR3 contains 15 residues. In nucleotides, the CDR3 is TGTGCCAGCAGCTCCGAAATAGGGGTGAACACTGAAGCTTTCTTT. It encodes CASSSEIGVNTEAFF. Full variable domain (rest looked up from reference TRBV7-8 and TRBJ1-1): GAGVSQSPRYKVAKRGQDVALRCDPISGHVSLFWYQQALGQGPEFLTYFQNEAQLDKSGLPSDRFFAERPEGSVSTLKIQRTQQEDSAVYLCASSSEIGVNTEAFFGQGTRLTVV.